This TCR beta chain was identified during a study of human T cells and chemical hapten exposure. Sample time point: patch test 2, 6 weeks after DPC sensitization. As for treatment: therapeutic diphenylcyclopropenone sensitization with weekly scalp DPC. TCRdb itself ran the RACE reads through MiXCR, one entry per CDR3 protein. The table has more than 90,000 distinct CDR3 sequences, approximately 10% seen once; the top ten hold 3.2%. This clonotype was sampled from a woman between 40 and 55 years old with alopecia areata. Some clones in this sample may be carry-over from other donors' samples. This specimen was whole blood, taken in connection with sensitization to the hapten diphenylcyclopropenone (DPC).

CDR3 bases: TGTGCCAGCAGCTTAGCCCCTTCACCGTGGCTGTTTTTT. This encodes CASSLAPSPWLFF. This chain links TRBV7-2 with TRBJ2-2, with D hard to call. Trimming stripped 0 bases from V and 13 bases from J, with 12 bases between. This CDR3 contains 13 residues. Germline-derived CDR1 and CDR2 are SGHTA and FQGNSA. The variable domain in full, with the rest retrieved from reference TRBV7-2 and TRBJ2-2, is GAGVSQSPSNKVTEKGKDVELRCDPISGHTALYWYRQSLGQGLEFLIYFQGNSAPDKSGLPSDRFSAERTGGSVSTLTIQRTQQEDSAVYLCASSLAPSPWLFFGEGSRLTVL.